The rows below give T cell receptor beta chains drawn from one sample of a study of T-cell reconstitution after alpha-beta-depleted transplantation in children. TCRdb reanalysed the PCR reads using MiXCR and keeps one entry per CDR3 protein. The sample yields about 230,000 distinct CDR3 sequences, more than 10% seen once. The material sequenced was PBMCs from the stem cell graft donor, taken from the stem cell graft. These receptors originate from a human donor who donated a stem cell graft to a child with acute lymphoblastic leukemia. Each CDR3 is given with its conserved first and last residue. Fields, in order: V gene, D gene, J gene, clone size, CDR3 protein, CDR3 DNA. A D gene is named only where the DNA matches it firmly. Size is stated for part of the rows, as once, few or many counts, or as a class when the clone is expanded.

V gene: TRBV7-2
D gene: .
J gene: TRBJ1-2
clone size: .
CDR3 protein: CASSNSGGFNYGYTF
CDR3 DNA: TGTGCCAGCAGCAATTCGGGGGGGTTCAACTATGGCTACACCTTC

V gene: TRBV29-1
D gene: .
J gene: TRBJ1-1
clone size: many
CDR3 protein: CSVGENTEAFF
CDR3 DNA: TGCAGCGTTGGTGAGAACACTGAAGCTTTCTTT

V gene: TRBV5-1
D gene: TRBD2
J gene: TRBJ2-1
clone size: few
CDR3 protein: CASSGGTSGGTSEQFF
CDR3 DNA: TGCGCCAGCAGCGGCGGGACTAGCGGGGGGACCTCGGAGCAGTTCTTC

V gene: TRBV7-9
D gene: TRBD1
J gene: TRBJ2-7
clone size: many
CDR3 protein: CASSLGSGTGAYEQYF
CDR3 DNA: TGTGCCAGCAGCTTAGGTTCCGGGACAGGGGCGTACGAGCAGTACTTC

V gene: TRBV11-1
D gene: .
J gene: TRBJ2-1
clone size: .
CDR3 protein: CASSKTTVKEGRRNEQFF
CDR3 DNA: TGTGCCAGCAGCAAAACGACCGTAAAGGAGGGCCGGCGCAATGAGCAGTTCTTC

V gene: TRBV24-1
D gene: .
J gene: TRBJ2-2
clone size: many
CDR3 protein: CATSDSGTGELFF
CDR3 DNA: TGTGCCACCAGTGATTCGGGGACCGGGGAGCTGTTTTTT

V gene: TRBV6-2/TRBV6-3
D gene: .
J gene: TRBJ2-5
clone size: many
CDR3 protein: CASGGETQYF
CDR3 DNA: TGTGCCAGCGGGGGAGAGACCCAGTACTTC

V gene: TRBV6-2/TRBV6-3
D gene: .
J gene: TRBJ1-5
clone size: many
CDR3 protein: CASSVGQTSNQPQHF
CDR3 DNA: TGTGCCAGCAGTGTTGGACAGACAAGCAATCAGCCCCAGCATTTT

V gene: TRBV5-6
D gene: .
J gene: TRBJ1-5
clone size: many
CDR3 protein: CASSQRGSSNQPQHF
CDR3 DNA: TGTGCCAGCAGTCAGAGGGGGTCAAGCAATCAGCCCCAGCATTTT

V gene: TRBV12-3/TRBV12-4
D gene: TRBD1
J gene: TRBJ2-5
clone size: many
CDR3 protein: CASRGQGLETQYF
CDR3 DNA: TGTGCCAGCAGGGGACAGGGGTTGGAGACCCAGTACTTC

V gene: TRBV7-2
D gene: TRBD2
J gene: TRBJ2-1
clone size: .
CDR3 protein: CASSVVAGGGNEQFF
CDR3 DNA: TGTGCCAGCAGCGTGGTAGCGGGGGGTGGGAATGAGCAGTTCTTC

V gene: TRBV6-2/TRBV6-3
D gene: .
J gene: TRBJ1-5
clone size: many
CDR3 protein: CATGPLSNQPQHF
CDR3 DNA: TGTGCCACCGGGCCGCTTAGCAATCAGCCCCAGCATTTT

V gene: TRBV19
D gene: .
J gene: TRBJ2-5
clone size: few
CDR3 protein: CASKRQGSEETQYF
CDR3 DNA: TGTGCCAGTAAGCGGCAGGGGTCCGAAGAGACCCAGTACTTC

V gene: TRBV29-1
D gene: .
J gene: TRBJ2-4
clone size: many
CDR3 protein: CSVGLRNIQYF
CDR3 DNA: TGCAGCGTTGGCTTAAGGAACATTCAGTACTTC

V gene: TRBV5-1
D gene: .
J gene: TRBJ2-7
clone size: few
CDR3 protein: CASSLADPMREQYF
CDR3 DNA: TGCGCCAGCAGCTTGGCCGACCCGATGAGAGAGCAGTACTTC

V gene: TRBV12-3/TRBV12-4
D gene: TRBD1
J gene: TRBJ2-7
clone size: few
CDR3 protein: CASSLGTVAYEQYF
CDR3 DNA: TGTGCCAGCAGCTTGGGGACAGTCGCCTACGAGCAGTACTTC

V gene: TRBV7-8
D gene: .
J gene: TRBJ2-5
clone size: .
CDR3 protein: CASSLGLLQETQYF
CDR3 DNA: TGTGCCAGCAGCCTGGGACTGCTCCAAGAGACCCAGTACTTC

V gene: TRBV18
D gene: .
J gene: TRBJ1-1
clone size: .
CDR3 protein: CASSPKVDTEAFF
CDR3 DNA: TGTGCCAGCTCACCGAAAGTGGACACTGAAGCTTTCTTT

V gene: TRBV12-3/TRBV12-4
D gene: .
J gene: TRBJ2-1
clone size: .
CDR3 protein: CASSFLGAPYNEQFF
CDR3 DNA: TGTGCCAGCAGTTTTCTCGGGGCACCCTACAATGAGCAGTTCTTC

V gene: TRBV3-1
D gene: .
J gene: TRBJ2-1
clone size: .
CDR3 protein: CATTQGQPGGNEQFF
CDR3 DNA: TGTGCCACCACCCAAGGACAGCCGGGGGGCAATGAGCAGTTCTTC

V gene: TRBV12-3/TRBV12-4
D gene: TRBD1
J gene: TRBJ2-2
clone size: many
CDR3 protein: CASRTKFRDRGNKGTGELFF
CDR3 DNA: TGTGCCAGCAGGACTAAATTCCGGGACAGGGGTAATAAGGGCACCGGGGAGCTGTTTTTT

V gene: TRBV12-3/TRBV12-4
D gene: .
J gene: TRBJ2-1
clone size: many
CDR3 protein: CASSFLVNEQFF
CDR3 DNA: TGTGCCAGCAGTTTCCTGGTCAATGAGCAGTTCTTC

V gene: TRBV29-1
D gene: TRBD1
J gene: TRBJ2-5
clone size: many
CDR3 protein: CSVTPPTGSGETQYF
CDR3 DNA: TGCAGCGTGACTCCGCCGACAGGGTCGGGCGAGACCCAGTACTTC

V gene: TRBV4-2
D gene: .
J gene: TRBJ2-5
clone size: many
CDR3 protein: CASSQQADRQRETQYF
CDR3 DNA: TGTGCCAGCAGCCAGCAGGCGGATCGTCAGAGGGAGACCCAGTACTTC

V gene: TRBV7-9
D gene: .
J gene: TRBJ2-1
clone size: .
CDR3 protein: CASSDSYNEQFF
CDR3 DNA: TGTGCCAGCAGCGACTCCTACAATGAGCAGTTCTTC

V gene: TRBV24-1
D gene: TRBD2
J gene: TRBJ2-1
clone size: many
CDR3 protein: CATSDLRLAGGVTNEQFF
CDR3 DNA: TGTGCCACCAGTGATTTGCGACTAGCGGGAGGCGTAACCAATGAGCAGTTCTTC

V gene: TRBV27
D gene: .
J gene: TRBJ1-5
clone size: many
CDR3 protein: CASSLSLGAQPQHF
CDR3 DNA: TGTGCCAGCAGTTTATCTCTGGGGGCTCAGCCCCAGCATTTT

V gene: TRBV18
D gene: .
J gene: TRBJ2-3
clone size: .
CDR3 protein: CASSPIPVGGTYTDTQYF
CDR3 DNA: TGTGCCAGCTCACCAATCCCCGTAGGCGGGACTTACACAGATACGCAGTATTTT

V gene: TRBV7-9
D gene: TRBD1
J gene: TRBJ2-2
clone size: many
CDR3 protein: CASSPLQGARMAGELFF
CDR3 DNA: TGTGCCAGCAGCCCACTACAGGGGGCTCGGATGGCCGGGGAGCTGTTTTTT

V gene: TRBV2
D gene: .
J gene: TRBJ2-3
clone size: many
CDR3 protein: CASSEQYTDTQYF
CDR3 DNA: TGTGCCAGCAGTGAACAGTACACAGATACGCAGTATTTT

V gene: TRBV24-1
D gene: .
J gene: TRBJ2-7
clone size: .
CDR3 protein: CATSGGRTYEQYF
CDR3 DNA: TGTGCCACCAGTGGGGGCAGGACCTACGAGCAGTACTTC

V gene: TRBV20-1
D gene: TRBD2
J gene: TRBJ2-3
clone size: many
CDR3 protein: CSAVPIPGGPDTQYF
CDR3 DNA: TGCAGTGCAGTCCCTATCCCGGGAGGGCCGGATACGCAGTATTTT

V gene: TRBV28
D gene: .
J gene: TRBJ1-3
clone size: .
CDR3 protein: CASSFPDLAVGNTIYF
CDR3 DNA: TGTGCCAGCAGTTTTCCCGACCTGGCTGTTGGAAACACCATATATTTT

V gene: TRBV4-2
D gene: TRBD2
J gene: TRBJ2-2
clone size: many
CDR3 protein: CASSQVSGGSGELFF
CDR3 DNA: TGTGCCAGCAGCCAAGTTTCGGGGGGGTCCGGGGAGCTGTTTTTT

V gene: TRBV20-1
D gene: .
J gene: TRBJ2-3
clone size: many
CDR3 protein: CSARDHRETSADTQYF
CDR3 DNA: TGCAGTGCTAGAGATCATCGGGAGACGAGTGCAGATACGCAGTATTTT

V gene: TRBV20-1
D gene: TRBD2
J gene: TRBJ2-1
clone size: many
CDR3 protein: CSVTSGRVISEQFF
CDR3 DNA: TGCAGTGTCACTAGCGGGAGGGTTATTAGCGAGCAGTTCTTC